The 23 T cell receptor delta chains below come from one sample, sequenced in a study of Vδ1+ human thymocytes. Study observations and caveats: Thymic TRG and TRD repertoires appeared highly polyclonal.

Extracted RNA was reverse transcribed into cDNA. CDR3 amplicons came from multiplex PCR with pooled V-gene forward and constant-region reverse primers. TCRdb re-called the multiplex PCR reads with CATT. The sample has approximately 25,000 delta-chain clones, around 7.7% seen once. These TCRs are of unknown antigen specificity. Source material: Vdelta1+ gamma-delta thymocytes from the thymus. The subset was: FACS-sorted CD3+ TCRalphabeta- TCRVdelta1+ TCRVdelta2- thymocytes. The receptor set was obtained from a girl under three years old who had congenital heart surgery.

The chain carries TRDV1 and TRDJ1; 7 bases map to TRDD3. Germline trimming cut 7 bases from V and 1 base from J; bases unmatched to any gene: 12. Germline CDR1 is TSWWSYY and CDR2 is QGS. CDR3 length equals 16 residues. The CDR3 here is CALASGVLGLTDKLIF. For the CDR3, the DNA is TGTGCTCTTGCTTCAGGGGTACTGGGGCTCACCGATAAACTCATCTTT.

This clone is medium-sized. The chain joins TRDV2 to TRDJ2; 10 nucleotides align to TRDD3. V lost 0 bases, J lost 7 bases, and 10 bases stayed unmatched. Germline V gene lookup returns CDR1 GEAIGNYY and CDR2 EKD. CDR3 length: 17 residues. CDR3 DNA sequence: TGTGCCTGTGACACCGGGTCCAACTGGGGGATCCAAGCACAACTCTTCTTT. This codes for CACDTGSNWGIQAQLFF.

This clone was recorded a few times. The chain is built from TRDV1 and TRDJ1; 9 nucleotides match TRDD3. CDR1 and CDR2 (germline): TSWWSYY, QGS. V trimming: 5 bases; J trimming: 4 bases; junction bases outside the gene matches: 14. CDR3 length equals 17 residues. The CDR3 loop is CALGPSLTWGMSDKLIF. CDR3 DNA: TGTGCTCTTGGGCCCTCCTTGACCTGGGGGATGAGCGATAAACTCATCTTT.

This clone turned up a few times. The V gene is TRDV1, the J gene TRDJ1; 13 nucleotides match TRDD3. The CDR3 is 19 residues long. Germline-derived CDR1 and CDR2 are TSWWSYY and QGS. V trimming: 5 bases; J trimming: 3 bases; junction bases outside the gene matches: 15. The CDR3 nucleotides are TGTGCTCTTGGGACTTATTGTTCTACTGGGGGATACGCGGCCGATAAACTCATCTTT. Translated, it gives CALGTYCSTGGYAADKLIF.

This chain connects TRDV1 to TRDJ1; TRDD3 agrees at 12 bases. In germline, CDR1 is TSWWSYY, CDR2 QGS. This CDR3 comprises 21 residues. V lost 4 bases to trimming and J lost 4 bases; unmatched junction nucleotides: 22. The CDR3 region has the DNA TGTGCTCTTGGGGCCCCCGGTGGCGAATCCTGGGGGATACGCCGGGGCGATAAACTCATCTTT. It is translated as CALGAPGGESWGIRRGDKLIF.

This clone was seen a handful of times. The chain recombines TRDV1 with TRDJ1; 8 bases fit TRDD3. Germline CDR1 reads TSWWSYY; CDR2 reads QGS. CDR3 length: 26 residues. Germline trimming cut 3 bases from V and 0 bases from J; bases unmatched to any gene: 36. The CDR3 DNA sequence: TGTGCTCTTGGGGATCTTATGCTATTACCTATGGGCTACTACTGGGGGTCTCCGAGGTACACCGATAAACTCATCTTT. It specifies CALGDLMLLPMGYYWGSPRYTDKLIF.

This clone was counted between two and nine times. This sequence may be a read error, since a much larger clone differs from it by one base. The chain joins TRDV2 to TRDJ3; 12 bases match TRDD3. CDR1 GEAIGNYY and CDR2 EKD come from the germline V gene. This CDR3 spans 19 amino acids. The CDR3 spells CACDSWGIRHSWGTRQMFF. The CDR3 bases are TGTGCCTGTGACAGCTGGGGGATACGGCACTCCTGGGGCACCCGACAGATGTTTTTC.

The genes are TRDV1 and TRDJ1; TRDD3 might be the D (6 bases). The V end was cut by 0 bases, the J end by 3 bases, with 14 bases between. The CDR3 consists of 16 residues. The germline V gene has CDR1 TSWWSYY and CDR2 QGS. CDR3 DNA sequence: TGTGCTCTTGGGGAACTCCGGGTCGGGGGAGCCGATAAACTCATCTTT. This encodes CALGELRVGGADKLIF.

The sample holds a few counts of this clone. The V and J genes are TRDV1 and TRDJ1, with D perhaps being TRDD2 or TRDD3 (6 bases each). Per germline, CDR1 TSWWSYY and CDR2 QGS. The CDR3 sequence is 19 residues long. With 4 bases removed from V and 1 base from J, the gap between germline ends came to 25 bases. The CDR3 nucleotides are TGTGCTCTTGGGGCTCACATAGGCGGTCCTACTGGGCGCACCGATAAACTCATCTTT. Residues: CALGAHIGGPTGRTDKLIF.

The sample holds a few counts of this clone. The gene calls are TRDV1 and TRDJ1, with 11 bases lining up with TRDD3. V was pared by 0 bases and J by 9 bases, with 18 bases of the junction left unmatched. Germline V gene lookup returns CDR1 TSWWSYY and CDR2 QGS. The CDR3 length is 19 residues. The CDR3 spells CALGELSSLGDNRMMELIF. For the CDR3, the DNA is TGTGCTCTTGGGGAACTAAGTTCACTGGGGGATAACAGGATGATGGAACTCATCTTT.

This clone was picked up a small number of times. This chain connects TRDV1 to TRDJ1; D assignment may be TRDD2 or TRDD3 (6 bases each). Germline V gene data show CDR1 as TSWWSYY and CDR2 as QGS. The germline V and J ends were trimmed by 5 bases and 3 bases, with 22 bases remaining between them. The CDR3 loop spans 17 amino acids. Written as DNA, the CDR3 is TGTGCTCTTGGGAAAGTCCTACGTGAGGATACTGCCGATAAACTCATCTTT. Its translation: CALGKVLREDTADKLIF.

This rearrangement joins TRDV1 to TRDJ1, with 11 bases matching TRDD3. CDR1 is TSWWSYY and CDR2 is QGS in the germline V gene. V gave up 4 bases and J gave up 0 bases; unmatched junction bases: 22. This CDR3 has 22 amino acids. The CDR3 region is CALGVCPSYSGGYYAYTDKLIF. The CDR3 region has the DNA TGTGCTCTTGGGGTCTGCCCTTCCTACTCTGGGGGATACTATGCTTACACCGATAAACTCATCTTT.

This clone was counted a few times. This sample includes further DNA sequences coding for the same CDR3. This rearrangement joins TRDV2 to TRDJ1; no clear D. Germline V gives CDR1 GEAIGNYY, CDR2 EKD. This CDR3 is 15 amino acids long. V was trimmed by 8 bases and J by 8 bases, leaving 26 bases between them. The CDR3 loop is CASSQLIRQRIKLIF. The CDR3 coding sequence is TGTGCCTCCTCACAGCTGATCAGACAGAGAATCAAACTCATCTTT.

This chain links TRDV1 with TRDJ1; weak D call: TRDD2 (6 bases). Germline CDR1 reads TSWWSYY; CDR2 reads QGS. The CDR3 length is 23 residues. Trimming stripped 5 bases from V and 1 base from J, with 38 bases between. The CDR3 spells CALGSLRESYDGCNKEPTDKLIF. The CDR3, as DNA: TGTGCTCTTGGGTCCCTAAGGGAATCCTACGACGGATGCAACAAAGAACCCACCGATAAACTCATCTTT.

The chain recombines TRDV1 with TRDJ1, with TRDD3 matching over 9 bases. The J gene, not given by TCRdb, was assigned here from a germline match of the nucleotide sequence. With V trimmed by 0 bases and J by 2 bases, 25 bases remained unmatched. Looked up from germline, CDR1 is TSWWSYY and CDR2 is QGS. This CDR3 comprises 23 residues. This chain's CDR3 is CALGELNRPKLYWGTKGTDKLIF. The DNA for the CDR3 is TGTGCTCTTGGGGAACTAAATCGACCTAAGCTGTACTGGGGGACAAAGGGGACCGATAAACTCATCTTT.

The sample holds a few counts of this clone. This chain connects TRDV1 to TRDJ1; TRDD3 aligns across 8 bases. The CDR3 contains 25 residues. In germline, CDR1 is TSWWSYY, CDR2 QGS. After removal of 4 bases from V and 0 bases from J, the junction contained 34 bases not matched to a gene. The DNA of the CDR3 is TGTGCTCTTGGGGCGATACTACGGCCCCTCTACTGGGGGCTCCATGTCCTAACGTACACCGATAAACTCATCTTT. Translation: CALGAILRPLYWGLHVLTYTDKLIF.

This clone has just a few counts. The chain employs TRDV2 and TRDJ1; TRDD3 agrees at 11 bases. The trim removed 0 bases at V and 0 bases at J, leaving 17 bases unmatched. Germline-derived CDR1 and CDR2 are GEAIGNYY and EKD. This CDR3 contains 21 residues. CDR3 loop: CACDTYSCLGDTPLYTDKLIF. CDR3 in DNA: TGTGCCTGTGACACCTATTCCTGCCTGGGGGATACACCCCTTTACACCGATAAACTCATCTTT.

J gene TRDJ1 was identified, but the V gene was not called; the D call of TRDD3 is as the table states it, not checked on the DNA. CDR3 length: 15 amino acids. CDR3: CALGDRGGPNDKLIF. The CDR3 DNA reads TGTGCTCTTGGGGACCGAGGGGGTCCTAACGATAAACTCATCTTT.

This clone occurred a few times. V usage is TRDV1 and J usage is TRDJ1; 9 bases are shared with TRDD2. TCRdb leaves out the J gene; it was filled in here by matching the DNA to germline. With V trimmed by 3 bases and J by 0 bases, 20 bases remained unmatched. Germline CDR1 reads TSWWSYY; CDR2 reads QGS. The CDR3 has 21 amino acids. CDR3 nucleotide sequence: TGTGCTCTTGGGGATCCGCCTTCCTACGGCGGGGACCGACTGTACACCGATAAACTCATCTTT. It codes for CALGDPPSYGGDRLYTDKLIF.

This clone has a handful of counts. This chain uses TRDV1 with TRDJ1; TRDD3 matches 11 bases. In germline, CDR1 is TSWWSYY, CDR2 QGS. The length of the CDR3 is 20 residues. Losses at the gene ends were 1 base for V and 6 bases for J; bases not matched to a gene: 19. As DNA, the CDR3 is TGTGCTCTTGGGGAACGGGATTACTGGGGGATAAGACCTTCCTCGTATAAACTCATCTTT. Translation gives CALGERDYWGIRPSSYKLIF.

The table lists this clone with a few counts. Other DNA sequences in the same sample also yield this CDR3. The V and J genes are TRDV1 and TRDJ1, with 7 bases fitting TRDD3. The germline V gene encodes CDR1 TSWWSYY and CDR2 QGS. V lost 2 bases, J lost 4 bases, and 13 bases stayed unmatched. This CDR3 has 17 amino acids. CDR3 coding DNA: TGTGCTCTTGGGGAAGCGTTAGTGGGGGACCCCCACGATAAACTCATCTTT. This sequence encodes CALGEALVGDPHDKLIF.

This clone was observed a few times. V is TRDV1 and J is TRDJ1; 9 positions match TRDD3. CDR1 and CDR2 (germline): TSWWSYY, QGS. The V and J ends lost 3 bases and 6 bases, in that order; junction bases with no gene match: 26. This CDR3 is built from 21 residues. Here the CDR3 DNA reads TGTGCTCTTGGGGAGGTAATTCGAACCGGCTTCGACTGGGGGACACCAAATAAACTCATCTTT. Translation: CALGEVIRTGFDWGTPNKLIF.

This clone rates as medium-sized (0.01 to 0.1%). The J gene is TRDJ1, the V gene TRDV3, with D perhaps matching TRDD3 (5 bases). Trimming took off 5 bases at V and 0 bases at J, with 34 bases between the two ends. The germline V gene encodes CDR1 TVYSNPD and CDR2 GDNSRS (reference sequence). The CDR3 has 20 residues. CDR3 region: CAPCLDRRWGHTLNTDKLIF. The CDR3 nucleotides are TGTGCCCCTTGCCTCGATCGGCGTTGGGGCCATACGTTAAACACCGATAAACTCATCTTT.